This entry lists 25 T cell receptor beta chains sequenced from one sample in a study of T cells in Graves' hyperthyroidism and ophthalmopathy. The source material, RNA transcripts, was used to amplify TCR beta CDR3 regions. First-round RT-PCR with HTBI primers amplified the TCR CDR3 region. MiXCR, applied by TCRdb to the multiplex PCR reads, yields one record per CDR3 protein. The data contain about 640,000 distinct CDR3 sequences, around 13% of them seen just once; the ten biggest clones take up approximately 12%. The sequencing input was blood. These receptors were obtained from a woman aged 50 to 65 with Graves' ophthalmopathy.

This clonotype has ten or more counts. The gene calls are TRBV7-9 and TRBJ1-6, with D maybe TRBD1 (5 bases). The germline V gene has CDR1 SEHNR and CDR2 FQNEAQ (reference sequence). CDR3 size: 17 residues. V was clipped by 4 bases and J by 0 bases, with 13 bases between them. CDR3 in amino acids: CASSYPPGSSYNSPLHF. DNA for the CDR3: TGTGCCAGCAGCTACCCGCCAGGGAGCTCCTATAATTCACCCCTCCACTTT. The whole variable domain, filled in from reference TRBV7-9 and TRBJ1-6, reads DTGVSQNPRHKITKRGQNVTFRCDPISEHNRLYWYRQTLGQGPEFLTYFQNEAQLEKSRLLSDRFSAERPKGSFSTLEIQRTEQGDSAMYLCASSYPPGSSYNSPLHFGNGTRLTVT.

Details on this clonotype: This may stem from a read error, because a much larger clone lies one nucleotide away. Lacking the conserved final phenylalanine or tryptophan, this CDR3 likely reflects a read error. This chain connects TRBV3-1 to TRBJ1-4; 9 bases align to TRBD1. V lost 2 bases to trimming and J lost 7 bases; unmatched junction nucleotides: 5. Germline V gene lookup returns CDR1 LGHDT and CDR2 YNNKEL (reference sequence). CDR3 size: 15 residues. CDR3 sequence: CASSQTGTGTEKLFL. In DNA form, the CDR3 reads TGTGCCAGCAGCCAAACCGGGACAGGGACTGAAAAACTGTTTCTT.

Many counts were recorded for this clonotype. The V call is TRBV5-1, the J call TRBJ2-1, with 12 nucleotides matching TRBD2. Germline-derived CDR1 and CDR2 are SGHRS and YFSETQ. The V gene end was trimmed by 4 bases and the J gene end by 7 bases; junction bases not matched to a gene: 9. The CDR3 length is 16 residues. The CDR3 bases are TGCGCCAGCAGCCTGAGGACTAGCGGGATGGGGAATGAGCAGTTCTTC. This sequence encodes CASSLRTSGMGNEQFF.

The sample holds many counts of this clonotype. V gene TRBV7-9 combines with J gene TRBJ2-7; 10 bases line up with TRBD1. V dropped 5 bases and J dropped 5; count of bases not matched to a gene: 6. Germline CDR1 is SEHNR and CDR2 is FQNEAQ (reference sequence). The CDR3 totals 14 residues. The CDR3 sequence: CASSPPGTGDEQYF. The CDR3 region has the DNA TGTGCCAGCAGCCCCCCCGGGACAGGGGACGAGCAGTACTTC.

This sequence joins TRBV5-4 and TRBJ1-2; TRBD1 is a possible D gene (5 bases). Deletions cut 2 bases from V and 4 bases from J, with 12 bases between. The CDR3 spans 14 residues. Per germline, CDR1 SGHNT and CDR2 YYREEE (reference sequence). The CDR3 loop reads CASSFGRESYGYTF. The CDR3 coding sequence is TGTGCCAGCAGCTTCGGCAGGGAAAGCTATGGCTACACCTTC. Supplemented by reference TRBV5-4 and TRBJ1-2, the full variable domain reads ETGVTQSPTHLIKTRGQQVTLRCSSQSGHNTVSWYQQALGQGPQFIFQYYREEENGRGNFPPRFSGLQFPNYSSELNVNALELDDSALYLCASSFGRESYGYTFGSGTRLTVV.

The gene calls are TRBV29-1 and TRBJ2-3, with D uncertain. There are 12 residues in the CDR3. V lost 4 bases to trimming and J lost 2 bases, with 7 bases between them. CDR1 is SQVTM, CDR2 ANQGSEA, per germline. The CDR3 DNA reads TGCAGCGTTGCAATTCTCACAGATACGCAGTATTTT. This translates into CSVAILTDTQYF.

Ten or more counts support this clonotype. The chain employs TRBV11-1 and TRBJ2-1; D possibly corresponds to TRBD2 (5 bases). The CDR3 sequence is 17 residues long. Germline lookup yields CDR1 SGHAT and CDR2 FQDESV (reference sequence). Trimming removed 6 bases at V and 0 bases at J, with 18 bases between. The CDR3 DNA follows: TGTGCCAGCAGGGGATTTAGCGTTACAAGCTCCTACAATGAGCAGTTCTTC. It yields the protein CASRGFSVTSSYNEQFF.

This clonotype was seen repeatedly, ten times or more. The chain is built from TRBV20-1 and TRBJ2-1; 11 nucleotides match TRBD2. Trimming at V came to 7 bases and at J to 2 bases, leaving 7 bases not matched to a gene. The CDR3 totals 15 residues. In germline, CDR1 is DFQATT, CDR2 SNEGSKA (reference sequence). CDR3 nucleotides: TGCAGTGGCCTCAATAGCGGGAGGGCCTACAATGAGCAGTTCTTC. Translation: CSGLNSGRAYNEQFF.

This chain uses TRBV14 with TRBJ2-7; D perhaps matches TRBD2 (6 bases). CDR3 size: 16 residues. Trimming removed 1 base from V and 0 bases from J, with 13 bases in between. Germline CDR1 SGHDN, CDR2 FVKESK. The CDR3 region is CASSQARDGSSYEQYF. The CDR3 DNA reads TGTGCCAGCAGCCAAGCCAGGGACGGGAGCTCCTACGAGCAGTACTTC.

This clonotype turned up a few times. This rearrangement joins TRBV19 to TRBJ2-5, with D perhaps TRBD2 (6 bases). Per the germline V gene, CDR1 is LNHDA and CDR2 is SQIVND (reference sequence). The CDR3 runs 15 residues. V lost 6 bases, J lost 3 bases, and 17 bases lay in between. The CDR3 sequence: CASSKRRGREETQYF. Here the CDR3 DNA reads TGTGCCAGTAGCAAAAGGAGGGGCAGGGAAGAGACCCAGTACTTC.

V usage is TRBV19 and J usage is TRBJ2-5, with unresolved D. The CDR3 is 12 residues long. Germline V gene data show CDR1 as LNHDA and CDR2 as SQIVND (reference sequence). The CDR3 sequence: CAAGSVLETQYF. As DNA, the CDR3 is TGTGCGGCCGGTAGTGTTTTGGAGACCCAGTACTTC.

Many counts were recorded for this clonotype. The chain is built from TRBV28 and TRBJ2-1; 9 positions match TRBD1. This CDR3 is built from 15 residues. Unmatched junction bases numbered 6, after V lost 5 bases and J lost 4 bases. Per the germline V gene, CDR1 is MDHEN and CDR2 is SYDVKM. DNA of the CDR3: TGTGCCAGCAGTCTTGACAGGGGGAGATACAATGAGCAGTTCTTC. Translation gives CASSLDRGRYNEQFF.

This clonotype was seen at least ten times. The chain uses TRBV20-1 and TRBJ2-1; D may be TRBD1 (6 bases). The CDR3 covers 16 residues. V was pared by 6 bases and J by 2 bases, with 20 bases between. Germline CDR1 is DFQATT and CDR2 is SNEGSKA (reference sequence). The CDR3 is CSAHPPRGTTYNEQFF. The CDR3 DNA reads TGCAGTGCCCACCCGCCAAGGGGGACCACCTACAATGAGCAGTTCTTC.

This clonotype was seen ten or more times. V is TRBV7-8 and J is TRBJ2-7; D is perhaps TRBD1 (6 bases). In germline, CDR1 is SGHVS, CDR2 FQNEAQ. The CDR3 has 16 amino acids. V lost 4 bases and J lost 0, with 16 bases in between. The CDR3 is CASSWQGSVSSYEQYF. In DNA, the CDR3 is TGTGCCAGCAGCTGGCAGGGGTCGGTGAGCTCCTACGAGCAGTACTTC.

With regard to this clonotype: A single base separates this from a much larger clone, so it may be a read error. As DNA, the CDR3 is TGTGCCAGCAGTTCTCCACAGGGTTCTAACTATGGCTACACCTTC. This gives the protein CASSSPQGSNYGYTF. The chain has TRBV28 and TRBJ1-2; a possible D gene is TRBD1 (6 bases). The CDR3 has 15 residues. Per germline, CDR1 MDHEN and CDR2 SYDVKM. V lost 4 bases and J lost 0, with 12 bases in between.

V gene TRBV25-1 combines with J gene TRBJ1-2; 10 positions agree with TRBD1. This CDR3 has 18 residues. CDR1 is MGHDK, CDR2 SYGVNS, per germline. Unmatched junction bases numbered 10, after V lost 3 bases and J lost 0 bases. The chain's CDR3 is CASSDPTGTGETNYGYTF. CDR3 bases: TGTGCCAGCAGTGACCCAACCGGGACAGGGGAAACTAACTATGGCTACACCTTC.

The V gene is TRBV4-2, the J gene TRBJ2-7, with unresolved D. Germline CDR1 is LGHNA and CDR2 is YNFKEQ. This CDR3 contains 15 residues. V lost 0 bases, J lost 7 bases, and 16 bases lay in between. In DNA form, the CDR3 reads TGTGCCAGCAGCCAAGAGGCTTCCCAGGTAGCAGAGCAGTACTTC. This gives the protein CASSQEASQVAEQYF.

This clonotype has at least ten counts. The genes are TRBV10-3 and TRBJ1-2; 7 bases match TRBD1. After removal of 4 bases from V and 8 bases from J, the junction contained 13 bases not matched to a gene. The CDR3 has 15 residues. Germline values: CDR1 ENHRY, CDR2 SYGVKD. Here the CDR3 reads CAISGNRGGGAGYTF. DNA for the CDR3: TGTGCCATCAGTGGCAACAGGGGCGGTGGAGCAGGCTACACCTTC.

This clonotype was counted between two and nine times. The chain has TRBV4-3 and TRBJ2-1; D remains ambiguous. CDR1 and CDR2 (germline): LGHNA, YSLEER. The ends were cut back, 5 bases at V and 7 bases at J, with 12 bases in the middle. This CDR3 spans 13 amino acids. The DNA for the CDR3 is TGCGCCAGCAGCGATACATTGGTTAATGAGCAGTTCTTC. It yields the protein CASSDTLVNEQFF.

This clonotype was picked up a small number of times. V and J are TRBV13 and TRBJ2-1, with TRBD1 matching 11 bases. Germline V gene data show CDR1 as PRHDT and CDR2 as FYEKMQ (reference sequence). CDR3 length: 14 residues. V shed 4 bases, J shed 11 bases, and the junction held 7 bases outside the gene matches. CDR3 bases: TGTGCCAGCAGCTCGGGACAGGGGGGGGTAAAGCAGTTCTTC. This encodes CASSSGQGGVKQFF.

This clonotype was observed a few times. V is TRBV9 and J is TRBJ2-1; tentatively, D is TRBD2 (6 bases). V was shortened by 3 bases and J by 6 bases, with 13 bases between the two germline ends. CDR1 is SGDLS, CDR2 YYNGEE, per germline. This CDR3 comprises 14 residues. The CDR3 DNA sequence: TGTGCCAGCAGCGATGGAGGGCCTGGCAATGAGCAGTTCTTC. It specifies CASSDGGPGNEQFF.

This clonotype showed up many times. The V gene is TRBV20-1, the J gene TRBJ1-5, with TRBD1 matching over 7 bases. J lost 5 bases, V lost 6 bases, and 10 bases had no gene match. This CDR3 has 14 amino acids. The germline V gene encodes CDR1 DFQATT and CDR2 SNEGSKA (reference sequence). The CDR3 nucleotides are TGCAGTGCCGCCCGGGACAGTGTCGATCAGCCCCAGCATTTT. It specifies CSAARDSVDQPQHF.

In this sample, this clonotype turned up many times. The chain couples TRBV5-5 to TRBJ2-1; the match to TRBD1 covers 9 bases. V was pared by 2 bases and J by 7 bases, with 16 bases of the junction left unmatched. Germline lookup yields CDR1 SGHKS and CDR2 YYEKEE (reference sequence). This CDR3 has 18 amino acids. Written as DNA, the CDR3 is TGTGCCAGCAGCTTACTGATGCGGGACAGGGTGACTAGAAATGAGCAGTTCTTC. This gives the protein CASSLLMRDRVTRNEQFF.

This clonotype showed up many times. The chain is built from TRBV20-1 and TRBJ2-7, with 10 positions matching TRBD2. The J segment lost 3 bases and the V segment lost 4 bases, leaving 6 bases of the junction unmatched. The CDR3 has 14 residues. CDR1 is DFQATT, CDR2 SNEGSKA, per germline (reference sequence). The CDR3 region is CSATLAGVGYEQYF. CDR3 sequence (DNA): TGCAGTGCTACTCTAGCGGGAGTAGGCTACGAGCAGTACTTC.

This clonotype has more than one count but fewer than ten. A read error may explain this, as a much larger clone is one base away. The rearrangement uses TRBV27 and TRBJ2-1; 14 nucleotides align to TRBD2. CDR1 is MNHEY, CDR2 SMNVEV, per germline (reference sequence). The length of the CDR3 is 20 residues. CDR3 nucleotides: TGTGCCAGCAGTTTTAGGCGGACTAGCGGGAGGCGTGAAGTCTACAAGGAGCAGTTCTTC. Protein: CASSFRRTSGRREVYKEQFF.